The 7 T cell receptor beta chains below come from one sample, sequenced in a study of cytomegalovirus exposure and HLA in healthy donors. PCR involved 60 Vbeta and 13 Jbeta primers. Libraries were prepared by immunoSEQ multiplex PCR; TCRdb keeps only in-frame clonotypes and omits some of them. Among approximately 140,000 clones, approximately 80% were seen once, and the ten largest hold approximately 0.94%. The sequencing input was PBMCs. All receptors derive from a woman aged 60-70 years in good health and CMV-seronegative.

This clone was detected only once. The chain employs TRBV10-3 and TRBJ1-5; no definite D call. V was trimmed by 4 bases and J by 0 bases, leaving 4 bases between them. CDR1 is ENHRY, CDR2 SYGVKD, per germline. The CDR3 runs 13 residues. The CDR3 loop reads CAISAYSNQPQHF. The CDR3 region has the DNA TGTGCCATCAGTGCGTATAGCAATCAGCCCCAGCATTTT.

J is TRBJ2-3 and V is TRBV18; 9 bases fit TRBD2. CDR1 is KGHSH and CDR2 is LQKENI in the germline V gene. This CDR3 region has 16 residues. V lost 2 bases and J lost 5; bases outside the gene matches: 8. The CDR3 loop is CASSPGVAGGQDTQYF. The DNA of the CDR3 is TGTGCCAGCTCACCAGGTGTGGCGGGAGGGCAAGATACGCAGTATTTT. Based on the CDR3 plus reference TRBV18 and TRBJ2-3, the full variable domain is NAGVMQNPRHLVRRRGQEARLRCSPMKGHSHVYWYRQLPEEGLKFMVYLQKENIIDESGMPKERFSAEFPKEGPSILRIQQVVRGDSAAYFCASSPGVAGGQDTQYFGPGTRLTVL.

V and J are TRBV7-8 and TRBJ1-2; 8 bases are shared with TRBD1. The V gene end was trimmed by 3 bases and the J gene end by 7 bases; junction bases not matched to a gene: 7. This CDR3 is 14 amino acids long. Germline values: CDR1 SGHVS, CDR2 FQNEAQ. CDR3 in DNA: TGTGCCAGCAGCTTTTCAGACAGGGGCTCTGGCTACACCTTC. This sequence encodes CASSFSDRGSGYTF.

J is TRBJ2-1 and V is TRBV7-2; TRBD2 matches at 10 bases. V shed 5 bases, J shed 8 bases, and the junction held 9 bases outside the gene matches. The germline gives CDR1 SGHTA, CDR2 FQGNSA. The CDR3 has 15 amino acids. CDR3 DNA sequence: TGTGCCAGCAGCCGTTCTAGCGGGAGTTTCCATGAGCAGTTCTTC. It yields the protein CASSRSSGSFHEQFF.

The chain uses TRBV6-6 and TRBJ1-4, with D perhaps matching TRBD1 (6 bases). The germline V gene encodes CDR1 MNHNY and CDR2 SVGAGI (reference sequence). The V end lost 2 bases, the J end lost 9 bases, and 16 bases lay between the germline ends. The CDR3 loop spans 15 amino acids. The CDR3 reads CASSYRQGPPQKLFF. The CDR3 region has the DNA TGTGCCAGCAGTTACAGGCAGGGGCCCCCCCAAAAACTGTTTTTT.

The CDR3 is CASKLAGDSSYEQYF. CDR3 coding DNA: TGTGCCAGCAAATTAGCGGGCGACAGCTCCTACGAGCAGTACTTC. This sequence joins TRBV6-1 and TRBJ2-7; TRBD2 agrees at 7 bases. The V and J ends lost 7 bases and 0 bases, in that order; junction bases with no gene match: 9. The CDR3 consists of 15 residues. The germline gives CDR1 MNHNS, CDR2 SASEGT.

The gene calls are TRBV11-2 and TRBJ1-5, with D hard to call. V lost 1 base to trimming and J lost 7 bases, with 8 bases between them. Looked up from germline, CDR1 is SGHAT and CDR2 is FQNNGV. CDR3 length: 13 amino acids. CDR3 residues: CASSLAERQPQHF. Here the CDR3 DNA reads TGTGCCAGCAGCTTAGCGGAGCGGCAGCCCCAGCATTTT.